This T cell receptor (beta chain) originates from a study of T cells in Graves' hyperthyroidism and ophthalmopathy. TCR beta CDR3 sequences were amplified from RNA transcripts. Initially, a first-round RT-PCR of the TCR CDR3 employed the HTBI primer set. Each CDR3 protein gets one entry after TCRdb re-called the multiplex PCR reads with MiXCR. The sample records some 350,000 distinct CDR3 sequences, 15% to 19% being singletons. This clonotype was detected only a few times. As yet, its antigen is unknown. Overall study results and limits: Ophthalmopathy cases were set apart from stable hyperthyroidism by a 13 V-J model. In blood, most of the thyroid clonotypes expanded above 0.001 were also present.

Exclusions: uncontrolled infection, other autoimmune disease, pregnancy, lactation. The length of the CDR3 is 15 residues. J gave up 6 bases and V 7 bases, and 9 bases lay outside the gene matches. Germline-derived CDR1 and CDR2 are SNHLY and FYNNEI. The chain is built from TRBV2 and TRBJ2-2; 9 nucleotides agree with TRBD2. This TCR was sampled from a woman younger than 30 with Graves' hyperthyroidism that later progressed to Graves' ophthalmopathy. Material: blood. Here the CDR3 reads CASKALAGVPGELFF. The CDR3 DNA reads TGTGCCAGCAAGGCCTTAGCGGGAGTACCCGGGGAGCTGTTTTTT.